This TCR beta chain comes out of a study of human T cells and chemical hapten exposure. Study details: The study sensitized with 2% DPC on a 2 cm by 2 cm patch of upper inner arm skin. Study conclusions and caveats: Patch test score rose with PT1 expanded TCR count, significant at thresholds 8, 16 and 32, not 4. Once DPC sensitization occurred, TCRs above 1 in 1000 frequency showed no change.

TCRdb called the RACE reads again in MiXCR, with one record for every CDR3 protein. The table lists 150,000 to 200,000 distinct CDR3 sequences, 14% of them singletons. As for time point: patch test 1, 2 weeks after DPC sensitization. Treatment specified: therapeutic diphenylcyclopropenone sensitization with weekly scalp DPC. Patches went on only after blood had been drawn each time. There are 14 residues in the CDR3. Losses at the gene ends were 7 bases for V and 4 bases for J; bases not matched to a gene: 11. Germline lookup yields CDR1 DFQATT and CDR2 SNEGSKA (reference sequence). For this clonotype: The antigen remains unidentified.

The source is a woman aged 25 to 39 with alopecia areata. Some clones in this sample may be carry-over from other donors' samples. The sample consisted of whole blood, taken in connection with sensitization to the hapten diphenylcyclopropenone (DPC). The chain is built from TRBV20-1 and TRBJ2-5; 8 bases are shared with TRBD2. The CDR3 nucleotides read TGCAGTGGGCTCCCGGGAGGGCTACGAGAGACCCAGTACTTC. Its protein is CSGLPGGLRETQYF.